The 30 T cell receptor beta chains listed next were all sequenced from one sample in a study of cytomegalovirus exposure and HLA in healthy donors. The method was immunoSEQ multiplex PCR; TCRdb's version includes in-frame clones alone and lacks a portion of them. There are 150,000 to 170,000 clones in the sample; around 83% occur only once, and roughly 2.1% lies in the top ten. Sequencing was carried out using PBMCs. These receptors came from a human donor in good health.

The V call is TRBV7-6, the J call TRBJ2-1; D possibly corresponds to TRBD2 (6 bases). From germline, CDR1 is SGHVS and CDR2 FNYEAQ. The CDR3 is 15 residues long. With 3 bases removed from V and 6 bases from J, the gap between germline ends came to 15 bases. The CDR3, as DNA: TGTGCCAGCAGCTTGGATCCTATCGGGGGCAATGAGCAGTTCTTC. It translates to CASSLDPIGGNEQFF.

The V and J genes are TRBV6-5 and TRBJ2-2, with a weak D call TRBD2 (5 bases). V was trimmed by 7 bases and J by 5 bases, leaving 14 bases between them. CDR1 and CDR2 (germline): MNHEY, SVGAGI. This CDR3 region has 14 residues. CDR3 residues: CASNPRSGTGELFF. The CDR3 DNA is TGTGCCAGCAATCCGCGATCGGGGACCGGGGAGCTGTTTTTT.

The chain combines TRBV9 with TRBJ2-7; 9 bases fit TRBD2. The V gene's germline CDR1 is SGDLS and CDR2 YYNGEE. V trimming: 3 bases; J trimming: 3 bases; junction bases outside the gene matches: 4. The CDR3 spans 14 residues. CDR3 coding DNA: TGTGCCAGCAGCGCTAGCGGGGCTGACTACGAGCAGTACTTC. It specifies CASSASGADYEQYF.

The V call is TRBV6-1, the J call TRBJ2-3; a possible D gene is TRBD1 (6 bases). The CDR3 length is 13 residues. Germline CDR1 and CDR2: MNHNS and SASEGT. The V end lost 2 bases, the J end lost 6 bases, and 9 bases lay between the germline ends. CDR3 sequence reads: CASSEQGTDTQYF. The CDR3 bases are TGTGCCAGCAGTGAACAGGGGACGGATACGCAGTATTTT.

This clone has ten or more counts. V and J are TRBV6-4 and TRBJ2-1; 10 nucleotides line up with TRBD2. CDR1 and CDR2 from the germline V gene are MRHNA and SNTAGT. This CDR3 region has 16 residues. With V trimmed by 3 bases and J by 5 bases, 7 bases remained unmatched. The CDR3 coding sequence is TGTGCCAGCAGTGAGTACTCTAGCGGGGGAGACAATGAGCAGTTCTTC. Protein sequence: CASSEYSSGGDNEQFF.

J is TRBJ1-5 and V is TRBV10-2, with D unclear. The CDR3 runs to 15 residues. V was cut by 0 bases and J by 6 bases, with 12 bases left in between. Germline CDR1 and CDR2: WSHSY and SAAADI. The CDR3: CASSESAREGQPQHF. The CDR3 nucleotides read TGCGCCAGCAGTGAGTCGGCGAGGGAAGGTCAGCCCCAGCATTTT.

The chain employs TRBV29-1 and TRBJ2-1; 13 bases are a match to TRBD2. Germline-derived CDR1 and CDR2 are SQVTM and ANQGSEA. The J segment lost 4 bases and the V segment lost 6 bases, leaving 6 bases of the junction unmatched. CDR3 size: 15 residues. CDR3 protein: CSVGGTSGVYNEQFF. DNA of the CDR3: TGCAGCGTGGGCGGGACTAGCGGGGTATACAATGAGCAGTTCTTC.

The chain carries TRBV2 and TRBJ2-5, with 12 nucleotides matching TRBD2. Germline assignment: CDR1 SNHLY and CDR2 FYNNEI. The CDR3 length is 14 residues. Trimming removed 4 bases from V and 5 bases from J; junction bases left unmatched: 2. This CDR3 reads CASSGTSGVETQYF. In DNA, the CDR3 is TGTGCCAGCAGTGGGACTAGCGGGGTGGAGACCCAGTACTTC.

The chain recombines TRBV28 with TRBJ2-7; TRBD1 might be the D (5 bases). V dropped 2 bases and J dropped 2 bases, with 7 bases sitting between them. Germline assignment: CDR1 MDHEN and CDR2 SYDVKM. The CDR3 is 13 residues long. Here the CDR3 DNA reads TGTGCCAGCAGTTTAACAGGTGCCTACGAGCAGTACTTC. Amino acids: CASSLTGAYEQYF. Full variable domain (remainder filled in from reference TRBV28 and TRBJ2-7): DVKVTQSSRYLVKRTGEKVFLECVQDMDHENMFWYRQDPGLGLRLIYFSYDVKMKEKGDIPEGYSVSREKKERFSLILESASTNQTSMYLCASSLTGAYEQYFGPGTRLTVT.

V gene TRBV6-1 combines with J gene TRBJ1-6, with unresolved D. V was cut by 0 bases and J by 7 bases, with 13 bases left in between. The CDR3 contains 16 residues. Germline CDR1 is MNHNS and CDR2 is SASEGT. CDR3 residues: CASSEAARGPNSPLHF. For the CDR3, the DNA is TGTGCCAGCAGTGAAGCAGCCCGTGGGCCCAATTCACCCCTCCACTTT.

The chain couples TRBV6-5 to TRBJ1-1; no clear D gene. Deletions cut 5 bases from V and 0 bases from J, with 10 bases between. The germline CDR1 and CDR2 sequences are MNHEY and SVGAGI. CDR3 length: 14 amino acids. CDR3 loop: CASSRKQLNTEAFF. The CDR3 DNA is TGTGCCAGCAGTCGTAAACAGCTGAACACTGAAGCTTTCTTT.

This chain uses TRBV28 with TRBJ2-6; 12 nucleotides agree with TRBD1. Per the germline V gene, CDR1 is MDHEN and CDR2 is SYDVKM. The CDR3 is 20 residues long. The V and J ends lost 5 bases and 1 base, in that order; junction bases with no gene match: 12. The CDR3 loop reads CASSLGWGQGASSGANVLTF. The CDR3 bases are TGTGCCAGCAGTCTAGGGTGGGGACAGGGGGCTTCTTCTGGGGCCAACGTCCTGACTTTC.

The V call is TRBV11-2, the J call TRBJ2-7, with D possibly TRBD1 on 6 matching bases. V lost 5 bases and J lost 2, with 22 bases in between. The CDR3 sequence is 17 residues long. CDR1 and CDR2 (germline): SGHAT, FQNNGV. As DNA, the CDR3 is TGTGCCAGCAGCCCCGGCCCCCACAGGGTAGGAACCTACGAGCAGTACTTC. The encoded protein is CASSPGPHRVGTYEQYF.

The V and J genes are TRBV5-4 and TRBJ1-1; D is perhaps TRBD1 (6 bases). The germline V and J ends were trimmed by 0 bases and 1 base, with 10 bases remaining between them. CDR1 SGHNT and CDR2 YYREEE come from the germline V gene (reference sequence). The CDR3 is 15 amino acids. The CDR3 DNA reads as TGTGCCAGCAGCTTGGCACAGGGATCGAACACTGAAGCTTTCTTT. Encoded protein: CASSLAQGSNTEAFF.

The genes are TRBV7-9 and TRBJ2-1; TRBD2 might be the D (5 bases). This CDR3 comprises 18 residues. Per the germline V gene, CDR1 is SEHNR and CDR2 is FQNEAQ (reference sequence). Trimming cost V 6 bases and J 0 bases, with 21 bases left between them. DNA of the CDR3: TGTGCCAGCAGACCAGATCCAGCAGCGGAGATCTCCTACAATGAGCAGTTCTTC. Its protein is CASRPDPAAEISYNEQFF. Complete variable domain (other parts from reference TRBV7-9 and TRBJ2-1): DTGVSQNPRHKITKRGQNVTFRCDPISEHNRLYWYRQTLGQGPEFLTYFQNEAQLEKSRLLSDRFSAERPKGSFSTLEIQRTEQGDSAMYLCASRPDPAAEISYNEQFFGPGTRLTVL.

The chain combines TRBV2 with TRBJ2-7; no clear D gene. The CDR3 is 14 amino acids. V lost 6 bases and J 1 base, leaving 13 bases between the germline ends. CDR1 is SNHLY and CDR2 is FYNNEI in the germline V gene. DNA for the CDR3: TGTGCCAGCAGGTCTGGCGGCGGTTCCTACGAGCAGTACTTC. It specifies CASRSGGGSYEQYF.

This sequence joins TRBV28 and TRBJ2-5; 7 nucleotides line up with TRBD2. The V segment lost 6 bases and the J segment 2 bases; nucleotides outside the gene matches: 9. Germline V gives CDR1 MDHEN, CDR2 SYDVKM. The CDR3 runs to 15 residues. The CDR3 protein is CASRAPIGGQETQYF. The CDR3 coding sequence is TGTGCCAGCAGAGCCCCCATCGGGGGGCAAGAGACCCAGTACTTC. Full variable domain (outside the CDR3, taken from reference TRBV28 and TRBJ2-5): DVKVTQSSRYLVKRTGEKVFLECVQDMDHENMFWYRQDPGLGLRLIYFSYDVKMKEKGDIPEGYSVSREKKERFSLILESASTNQTSMYLCASRAPIGGQETQYFGPGTRLLVL.

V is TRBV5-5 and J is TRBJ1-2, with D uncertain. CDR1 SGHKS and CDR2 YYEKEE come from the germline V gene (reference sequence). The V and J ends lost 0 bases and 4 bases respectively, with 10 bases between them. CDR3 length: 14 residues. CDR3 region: CASSLVYEIYGYTF. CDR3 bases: TGTGCCAGCAGCTTGGTCTACGAAATCTATGGCTACACCTTC. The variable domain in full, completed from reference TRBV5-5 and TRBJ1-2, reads DAGVTQSPTHLIKTRGQQVTLRCSPISGHKSVSWYQQVLGQGPQFIFQYYEKEERGRGNFPDRFSARQFPNYSSELNVNALLLGDSALYLCASSLVYEIYGYTFGSGTRLTVV.

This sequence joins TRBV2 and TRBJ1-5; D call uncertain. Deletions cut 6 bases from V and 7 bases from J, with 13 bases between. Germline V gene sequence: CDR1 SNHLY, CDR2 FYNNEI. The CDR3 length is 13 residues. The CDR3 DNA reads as TGTGCCAGCAGGGCGGGTCGGGGACAGCCCCAGCATTTT. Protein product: CASRAGRGQPQHF.

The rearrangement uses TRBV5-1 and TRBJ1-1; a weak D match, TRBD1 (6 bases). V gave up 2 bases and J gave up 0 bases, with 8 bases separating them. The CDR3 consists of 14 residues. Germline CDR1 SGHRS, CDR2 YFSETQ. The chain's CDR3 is CASSLTGMNTEAFF. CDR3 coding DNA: TGCGCCAGCAGCTTAACAGGGATGAACACTGAAGCTTTCTTT.

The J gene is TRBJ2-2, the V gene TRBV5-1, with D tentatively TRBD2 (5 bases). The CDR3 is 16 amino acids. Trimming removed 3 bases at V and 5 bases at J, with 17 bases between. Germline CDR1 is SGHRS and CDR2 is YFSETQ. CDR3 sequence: CASSYGDITSTGELFF. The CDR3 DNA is TGCGCCAGCAGCTACGGGGATATTACGTCGACCGGGGAGCTGTTTTTT.

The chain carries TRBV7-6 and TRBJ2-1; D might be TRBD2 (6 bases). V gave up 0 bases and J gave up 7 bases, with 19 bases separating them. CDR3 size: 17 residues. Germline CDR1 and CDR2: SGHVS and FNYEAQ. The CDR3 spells CASSLAVWGTRGNEQFF. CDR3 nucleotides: TGTGCCAGCAGCTTAGCAGTCTGGGGGACTCGGGGGAATGAGCAGTTCTTC.

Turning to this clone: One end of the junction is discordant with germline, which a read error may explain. CDR3 loop: CASSVDLMNTEAFF. CDR3 nucleotide sequence: TGTGCCAGCAGCGTAGACCTAATGAACACTGAAGCTTTCTTT. The chain combines TRBV11-2 with TRBJ1-1, with D unresolved. The germline V gene has CDR1 SGHAT and CDR2 FQNNGV. The CDR3 covers 14 residues.

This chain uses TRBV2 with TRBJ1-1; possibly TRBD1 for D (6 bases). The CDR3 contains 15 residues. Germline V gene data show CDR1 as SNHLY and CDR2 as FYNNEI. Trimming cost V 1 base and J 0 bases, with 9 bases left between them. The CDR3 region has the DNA TGTGCCAGCAGTGAAGGTTGGGGGCTGAACACTGAAGCTTTCTTT. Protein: CASSEGWGLNTEAFF.

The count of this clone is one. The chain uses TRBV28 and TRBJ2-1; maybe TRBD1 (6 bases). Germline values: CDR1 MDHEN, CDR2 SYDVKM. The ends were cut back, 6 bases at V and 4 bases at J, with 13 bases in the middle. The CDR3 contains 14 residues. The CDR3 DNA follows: TGTGCCAGCAGAACTCCGGGACAATACAATGAGCAGTTCTTC. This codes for CASRTPGQYNEQFF.

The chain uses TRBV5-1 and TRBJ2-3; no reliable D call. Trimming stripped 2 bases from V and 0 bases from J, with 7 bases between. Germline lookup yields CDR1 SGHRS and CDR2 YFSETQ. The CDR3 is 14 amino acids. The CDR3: CASSFWLSTDTQYF. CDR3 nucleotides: TGCGCCAGCAGCTTCTGGCTTAGCACAGATACGCAGTATTTT.

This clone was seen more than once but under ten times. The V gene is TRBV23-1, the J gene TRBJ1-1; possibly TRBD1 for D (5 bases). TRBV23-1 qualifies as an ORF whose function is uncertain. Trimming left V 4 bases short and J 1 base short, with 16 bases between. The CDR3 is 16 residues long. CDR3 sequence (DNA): TGCGCCAGCAGTCTTACCCCGGTGACAGAGAACACTGAAGCTTTCTTT. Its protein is CASSLTPVTENTEAFF.

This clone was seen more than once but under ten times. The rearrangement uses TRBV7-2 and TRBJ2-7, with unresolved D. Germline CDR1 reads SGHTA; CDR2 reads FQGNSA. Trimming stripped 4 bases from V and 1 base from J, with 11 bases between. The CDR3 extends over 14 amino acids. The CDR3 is CASSSTHSSYEQYF. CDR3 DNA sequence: TGTGCCAGCAGCTCAACCCACAGTTCCTACGAGCAGTACTTC.

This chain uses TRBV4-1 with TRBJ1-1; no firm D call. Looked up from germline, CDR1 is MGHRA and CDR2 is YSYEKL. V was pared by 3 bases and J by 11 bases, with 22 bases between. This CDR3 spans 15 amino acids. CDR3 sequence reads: CASSQTLGSSPAAFF. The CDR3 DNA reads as TGCGCCAGCAGCCAGACCCTCGGGTCCTCCCCGGCCGCTTTCTTT.

The CDR3: CASRGQGGNTGELFF. The CDR3 nucleotides read TGTGCCAGCAGGGGACAGGGGGGGAACACCGGGGAGCTGTTTTTT. The chain recombines TRBV28 with TRBJ2-2; TRBD1 agrees at 11 bases. Germline lookup yields CDR1 MDHEN and CDR2 SYDVKM. V gave up 6 bases and J gave up 1 base; unmatched junction bases: 1. This CDR3 region has 15 residues.